These T cell receptor beta chains were read from a single sample in a study of metastatic and nonmetastatic thyroid tumors. TCRdb re-analyzed the PCR reads through MiXCR. The repertoire has around 41,000 clones, approximately 15% of them found once; the top ten carry more than 8%. The specimen sequenced was blood. Every receptor here comes from a female donor with papillary thyroid cancer or a benign thyroid nodule (not recorded which). Some clones in this sample may be carry-over from other donors' samples. Each CDR3 is given with its conserved first and last residue. The order of the fields is J gene, clone size, D gene, V gene, CDR3 DNA, CDR3 protein. The D gene is left open where the match is weak. Only part of the rows carry a size: once, few, many, or a class if the clone is expanded.

j_call: TRBJ1-1
clone_size: many
d_call: NA
v_call: TRBV19
cdr3_nt: TGTGCCAGTAGTAAGTACATTGAAGCTTTCTTT
cdr3_aa: CASSKYIEAFF

j_call: TRBJ2-7
clone_size: many
d_call: TRBD2
v_call: TRBV29-1
cdr3_nt: TGCAGCGCCAGCGGACTAGCGGTTCCCTACGAGCAGTACTTC
cdr3_aa: CSASGLAVPYEQYF

j_call: TRBJ2-1
clone_size: many
d_call: NA
v_call: TRBV2
cdr3_nt: TGTGCCAGCTTCTTGACGCGGGTCTACAATGAGCAGTTCTTC
cdr3_aa: CASFLTRVYNEQFF

j_call: TRBJ2-1
clone_size: many
d_call: NA
v_call: TRBV11-1
cdr3_nt: TGTGCCAGCAGCTTAGCGGGAGGAATCTCCTACAATGAGCAGTTCTTC
cdr3_aa: CASSLAGGISYNEQFF

j_call: TRBJ1-1
clone_size: NA
d_call: NA
v_call: TRBV11-3
cdr3_nt: TGTGCCAGCAGCTTAGGTCAAGGTGAAGCTTTCTTT
cdr3_aa: CASSLGQGEAFF

j_call: TRBJ1-5
clone_size: many
d_call: NA
v_call: TRBV7-8
cdr3_nt: TGTGCCAGCAGCTTTCCAGCCGCATATAGCAATCAGCCCCAGCATTTT
cdr3_aa: CASSFPAAYSNQPQHF

j_call: TRBJ2-1
clone_size: many
d_call: NA
v_call: TRBV29-1
cdr3_nt: TGCAGCGGGGGGATCGCGTGGGATGAGCAGTTCTTC
cdr3_aa: CSGGIAWDEQFF

j_call: TRBJ1-1
clone_size: many
d_call: NA
v_call: TRBV6-2/TRBV6-3
cdr3_nt: TGTGCCAGCAGTTACGGGGGTCGGGGGAGGGGAGCTTTCTTT
cdr3_aa: CASSYGGRGRGAFF

j_call: TRBJ1-2
clone_size: NA
d_call: NA
v_call: TRBV13
cdr3_nt: TGTGCCAGAAGGTTAGTCTCCAGGAACGGCTACACCTTC
cdr3_aa: CARRLVSRNGYTF

j_call: TRBJ2-7
clone_size: many
d_call: NA
v_call: TRBV27
cdr3_nt: TGTGCCAGCAGTTATCGCGCGGACCCTGTCTACGAGCAGTACTTC
cdr3_aa: CASSYRADPVYEQYF

j_call: TRBJ1-2
clone_size: many
d_call: TRBD1
v_call: TRBV7-9
cdr3_nt: TGTGCCAGCAGGGACAGGGAGGAAGGCTACACCTTC
cdr3_aa: CASRDREEGYTF

j_call: TRBJ1-3
clone_size: many
d_call: NA
v_call: TRBV25-1
cdr3_nt: TGTGCCAGCAGCCAGGACATGACCTCTGGAAACACCATATATTTT
cdr3_aa: CASSQDMTSGNTIYF

j_call: TRBJ1-1
clone_size: many
d_call: NA
v_call: TRBV30
cdr3_nt: TGTGCCCGCGCGGGGGAACCTAACACTGAAGCTTTCTTT
cdr3_aa: CARAGEPNTEAFF

j_call: TRBJ2-1
clone_size: few
d_call: NA
v_call: TRBV15
cdr3_nt: TGTGCCACCAGCCCAACCCGGGGGGAGCAGTTCTTC
cdr3_aa: CATSPTRGEQFF

j_call: TRBJ2-3
clone_size: NA
d_call: TRBD1
v_call: TRBV3-1
cdr3_nt: TGTGCCGGAGACAGGGCTTATACGCAGTATTTT
cdr3_aa: CAGDRAYTQYF

j_call: TRBJ2-7
clone_size: many
d_call: TRBD2
v_call: TRBV20-1
cdr3_nt: TGCAGTGCTAGGTCTAGCGGGAGCCCCCACGAGCAGTACTTC
cdr3_aa: CSARSSGSPHEQYF

j_call: TRBJ1-5
clone_size: many
d_call: NA
v_call: TRBV28
cdr3_nt: TGTGCCAGCAGGGGGCCTCTAAGCAATCAGCCCCAGCATTTT
cdr3_aa: CASRGPLSNQPQHF

j_call: TRBJ1-2
clone_size: NA
d_call: NA
v_call: TRBV5-6
cdr3_nt: TGTGCCAGCAGCTTGGACCCAGGGATAGACACCTTC
cdr3_aa: CASSLDPGIDTF

j_call: TRBJ2-3
clone_size: many
d_call: TRBD2
v_call: TRBV11-3
cdr3_nt: TGTGCCAGCAGCAGACTAGCGGGAGCCGATACGCAGTATTTT
cdr3_aa: CASSRLAGADTQYF

j_call: TRBJ2-1
clone_size: medium-sized
d_call: TRBD2
v_call: TRBV6-1
cdr3_nt: TGTGCCAGCAAGACGGGAGGGGACAATGAGCAGTTCTTC
cdr3_aa: CASKTGGDNEQFF

j_call: TRBJ1-1
clone_size: many
d_call: NA
v_call: TRBV6-7
cdr3_nt: TGTGCCAGCATCCACGCTTTAGGTTTTTGGCAGCCGAACACTGAAGCTTTCTTT
cdr3_aa: CASIHALGFWQPNTEAFF

j_call: TRBJ1-6
clone_size: NA
d_call: NA
v_call: TRBV6-2/TRBV6-3
cdr3_nt: TGTGCCAGCAGTTACGCACAGGGACCCCTCCACTTT
cdr3_aa: CASSYAQGPLHF

j_call: TRBJ2-1
clone_size: many
d_call: TRBD2
v_call: TRBV11-2
cdr3_nt: TGTGCCAGCAGCTTCCCCCGGACTAGCGGGAGTGTAAGGAATGAGCAGTTCTTC
cdr3_aa: CASSFPRTSGSVRNEQFF

j_call: TRBJ1-5
clone_size: many
d_call: NA
v_call: TRBV6-1
cdr3_nt: TGTGCCAGCAGAACTCTCTCCTCGGGGGGGGCGTATCAGCCCCAGCATTTT
cdr3_aa: CASRTLSSGGAYQPQHF

j_call: TRBJ2-1
clone_size: many
d_call: NA
v_call: TRBV2
cdr3_nt: TGTGCCAGCAGCGGTTCGCACAGCGGACTGGGGCCCTACAATGAGCAGTTCTTC
cdr3_aa: CASSGSHSGLGPYNEQFF

j_call: TRBJ2-2
clone_size: many
d_call: TRBD2
v_call: TRBV7-2
cdr3_nt: TGTGCCAGCACCCAAAGGGCGGGAGGGACCGGGGAGCTGTTTTTT
cdr3_aa: CASTQRAGGTGELFF

j_call: TRBJ2-1
clone_size: NA
d_call: TRBD2
v_call: TRBV11-2
cdr3_nt: TGTGCCAGCAGCTTCCCCAGGACTAGCGGAAGTGTAAGGAATGAGCAGTTCTTC
cdr3_aa: CASSFPRTSGSVRNEQFF

j_call: TRBJ1-2
clone_size: many
d_call: TRBD1
v_call: TRBV28
cdr3_nt: TGTGCCAGCAGTTTTTGGAGGGACAGGTATGGCTACACCTTC
cdr3_aa: CASSFWRDRYGYTF

j_call: TRBJ1-2
clone_size: medium-sized
d_call: TRBD1
v_call: TRBV9
cdr3_nt: TGTGCCAGCAGCCCACACGAGGACAGGAACTATGGCTACACCTTC
cdr3_aa: CASSPHEDRNYGYTF

j_call: TRBJ2-7
clone_size: NA
d_call: TRBD2
v_call: TRBV11-3
cdr3_nt: TGTGCCAGCAGCTCTCCTAGCGGGAGGACAGAGCAGTACTTC
cdr3_aa: CASSSPSGRTEQYF

j_call: TRBJ2-5
clone_size: NA
d_call: TRBD2
v_call: TRBV5-4
cdr3_nt: TGTGCCAGCAGCCCGTCAGGGAGCGGGAGGGGAGAGACCCAGTACTTC
cdr3_aa: CASSPSGSGRGETQYF

j_call: TRBJ2-7
clone_size: NA
d_call: TRBD2
v_call: TRBV5-4
cdr3_nt: TGTGCCAGCAGCTTGCGCCTAGCGGACGAGCAGTACTTC
cdr3_aa: CASSLRLADEQYF

j_call: TRBJ2-7
clone_size: medium-sized
d_call: TRBD2
v_call: TRBV6-1
cdr3_nt: TGTGCCAGCAGTGCCCCAAGGGCGGGGGCCTACGAGCAGTACTTC
cdr3_aa: CASSAPRAGAYEQYF

j_call: TRBJ2-1
clone_size: many
d_call: TRBD2
v_call: TRBV11-2
cdr3_nt: TGTGCCAGCAGCTTAGAGGGACTAACGGGTTACAATGAGCAGTTCTTC
cdr3_aa: CASSLEGLTGYNEQFF

j_call: TRBJ2-6
clone_size: medium-sized
d_call: NA
v_call: TRBV28
cdr3_nt: TGTGCCAGCAGACCGATTGGAGTCTCTGGGGCCAACGTCCTGACTTTC
cdr3_aa: CASRPIGVSGANVLTF

j_call: TRBJ2-5
clone_size: medium-sized
d_call: NA
v_call: TRBV6-5
cdr3_nt: TGTGCCAGCAGTTACTCGGGGTGGGAGACCCAGTACTTC
cdr3_aa: CASSYSGWETQYF

j_call: TRBJ2-5
clone_size: many
d_call: TRBD2
v_call: TRBV28
cdr3_nt: TGTGCCAGCAGTTCCTGGACTAGCGGGAGAGAGACCCAGTACTTC
cdr3_aa: CASSSWTSGRETQYF